This entry lists 2 T cell receptor beta chains sequenced from one sample in a study of identical twins. TCRdb reanalysed the 5' RACE reads using MiXCR and keeps one entry per CDR3 protein. Seen here are a few hundred thousand distinct CDR3 sequences, approximately 8% observed once, and the top ten hold around 2.1%. These data also featured in a second study, about yellow fever vaccine responses in identical twins.

Sequencing input: memory (CD45RO+) T cells sorted from blood. The receptors shown here come from a woman between 18 and 29 years old in good health.

The chain combines TRBV19 with TRBJ2-1, with a possible D match to TRBD2 (6 bases). This CDR3 is 12 amino acids long. Trimming left V 7 bases short and J 7 bases short, with 11 bases between. Germline V gene data show CDR1 as LNHDA and CDR2 as SQIVND (reference sequence). CDR3 residues: CASNAAGNEQFF. The CDR3 DNA reads TGTGCCAGTAATGCGGCGGGAAATGAGCAGTTCTTC.

This clonotype was seen repeatedly, ten times or more. The chain has TRBV5-1 and TRBJ2-1, with D possibly being TRBD2 (5 bases). The germline V gene encodes CDR1 SGHRS and CDR2 YFSETQ. This CDR3 spans 14 amino acids. Trimming left V 0 bases short and J 7 bases short, with 11 bases between. CDR3 in DNA: TGCGCCAGCAGCTTGGCCCAACTAGGGAATGAGCAGTTCTTC. Translation gives CASSLAQLGNEQFF.